The 20 T cell receptor beta chains given below trace back to one sample, sequenced in a study of blood T cell repertoires in COVID-19. The protocol was immunoSEQ multiplex PCR, while the TCRdb copy is restricted to in-frame clones and leaves out a portion. The repertoire has more than 65,000 clones, roughly nine tenths of them found once; the top ten carry over 7%. Sequenced material: peripheral blood. Receptors were obtained from a man aged 50 or older with acute or convalescent COVID-19.

V and J are TRBV7-9 and TRBJ1-2; 8 bases line up with TRBD1. The CDR3 has 14 residues. Trimming removed 4 bases from V and 4 bases from J; junction bases left unmatched: 5. The germline CDR1 and CDR2 sequences are SEHNR and FQNEAQ (reference sequence). CDR3 bases: TGTGCCAGCAGCTGGTCCGGACAGGGCTATGGCTACACCTTC. This codes for CASSWSGQGYGYTF. Filled out from reference TRBV7-9 and TRBJ1-2, the complete variable domain reads DTGVSQNPRHKITKRGQNVTFRCDPISEHNRLYWYRQTLGQGPEFLTYFQNEAQLEKSRLLSDRFSAERPKGSFSTLEIQRTEQGDSAMYLCASSWSGQGYGYTFGSGTRLTVV.

This chain connects TRBV3-1 (or the pseudogene TRBV3-2) to TRBJ2-7; D possibly corresponds to TRBD2 (7 bases). The germline V gene has CDR1 LGHDT and CDR2 YNNKEL (reference sequence). The V end was cut by 3 bases, the J end by 6 bases, with 18 bases between. This CDR3 has 15 amino acids. The CDR3 nucleotides are TGTGCCAGCAGCCAGAATAGAAGGGGGGGGCCCGAGCAGTACTTC. It specifies CASSQNRRGGPEQYF.

This clone was detected only a few times. V usage is TRBV6-5 and J usage is TRBJ1-1; a possible D gene is TRBD1 (6 bases). The germline V gene encodes CDR1 MNHEY and CDR2 SVGAGI. The CDR3 is 14 amino acids. The ends were cut back, 5 bases at V and 3 bases at J, with 13 bases in the middle. CDR3 coding DNA: TGTGCCAGCAGTCCACAGGGCGAGTACACTGAAGCTTTCTTT. This sequence encodes CASSPQGEYTEAFF.

This clone has just one count. The chain is built from TRBV7-2 and TRBJ2-3; 9 nucleotides agree with TRBD2. The CDR3 extends over 16 amino acids. V trimming: 2 bases; J trimming: 5 bases; junction bases outside the gene matches: 8. Germline V gives CDR1 SGHTA, CDR2 FQGNSA. This chain's CDR3 is CASSLYLRGGKDTQYF. In DNA form, the CDR3 reads TGTGCCAGCAGCTTATATCTGCGGGGGGGCAAAGATACGCAGTATTTT. The whole variable domain, remainder taken from reference TRBV7-2 and TRBJ2-3, is GAGVSQSPSNKVTEKGKDVELRCDPISGHTALYWYRQSLGQGLEFLIYFQGNSAPDKSGLPSDRFSAERTGGSVSTLTIQRTQQEDSAVYLCASSLYLRGGKDTQYFGPGTRLTVL.

The V call is TRBV2, the J call TRBJ1-6; 8 bases line up with TRBD1. The CDR3 is 16 amino acids. V lost 6 bases and J lost 8; bases outside the gene matches: 12. Per germline, CDR1 SNHLY and CDR2 FYNNEI. The CDR3 region has the DNA TGTGCCAGCAGGGACCTGACAGGGGCTTTCGATTCACCCCTCCACTTT. Residues: CASRDLTGAFDSPLHF.

The chain recombines TRBV3-1 (or the pseudogene TRBV3-2) with TRBJ1-6; 11 bases are shared with TRBD1. V shed 4 bases, J shed 9 bases, and the junction held 2 bases outside the gene matches. The CDR3 has 14 amino acids. The germline CDR1 and CDR2 sequences are LGHDT and YNNKEL (reference sequence). CDR3 sequence: CASSRGQGGSPLHF. Here the CDR3 DNA reads TGTGCCAGCAGCCGGGGACAGGGGGGTTCACCCCTCCACTTT.

The chain has TRBV11-2 and TRBJ2-1; D uncertain. The V gene lost 4 bases and the J gene lost 6 bases, with 10 bases spanning the gap. The CDR3 spans 13 residues. CDR1 and CDR2 from the germline V gene are SGHAT and FQNNGV. The CDR3 loop is CASSSHPGNEQFF. The CDR3 region has the DNA TGTGCCAGCAGCTCCCACCCGGGCAATGAGCAGTTCTTC.

The DNA for the CDR3 is TGTGCCAGCAGCGTAGGGTATGAGGGCAATCAGCCCCAGCATTTT. It specifies CASSVGYEGNQPQHF. The chain joins TRBV9 to TRBJ1-5; D is undetermined. Germline loops: CDR1 SGDLS, CDR2 YYNGEE. Trimming removed 0 bases from V and 2 bases from J, with 9 bases in between. This CDR3 has 15 amino acids.

The gene calls are TRBV2 and TRBJ1-2; D is unclear. The V gene's germline CDR1 is SNHLY and CDR2 FYNNEI. With 6 bases removed from V and 4 bases from J, the gap between germline ends came to 12 bases. The CDR3 is made up of 13 amino acids. CDR3 nucleotides: TGTGCCAGCAGCCGGGAAGACTTCTATGGCTACACCTTC. This codes for CASSREDFYGYTF.

This chain connects TRBV18 to TRBJ1-1, with D possibly being TRBD1 (5 bases). Germline V gene lookup returns CDR1 KGHSH and CDR2 LQKENI. The CDR3 is made up of 12 amino acids. V was shortened by 6 bases and J by 9 bases, with 14 bases between the two germline ends. The CDR3, as DNA: TGTGCCAGCTCGCCCGACAGAGTTAAAGCTTTCTTT. Protein sequence: CASSPDRVKAFF.

This chain connects TRBV5-1 to TRBJ1-2; 8 bases line up with TRBD1. The CDR3 has 13 amino acids. Germline trimming cut 4 bases from V and 1 base from J; bases unmatched to any gene: 0. Germline CDR1 reads SGHRS; CDR2 reads YFSETQ. The CDR3 sequence: CASSTGGNYGYTF. The CDR3 DNA follows: TGCGCCAGCAGCACAGGGGGTAACTATGGCTACACCTTC.

The rearrangement joins TRBV29-1 to TRBJ1-2, with no clear D. The CDR3 has 12 residues. Germline loops: CDR1 SQVTM, CDR2 ANQGSEA. V lost 3 bases to trimming and J lost 7 bases, with 12 bases between them. The CDR3 loop is CSVENSWSGYTF. The CDR3 DNA sequence: TGCAGCGTTGAGAACTCTTGGAGTGGCTACACCTTC.

This chain links TRBV2 with TRBJ2-7, with D possibly matching TRBD1 (7 bases). Germline CDR1 is SNHLY and CDR2 is FYNNEI. V lost 4 bases and J 6 bases, leaving 10 bases between the germline ends. The CDR3 is made up of 12 amino acids. CDR3 protein: CASSGQGGEQYV. In DNA form, the CDR3 reads TGTGCCAGCAGTGGACAGGGAGGCGAGCAGTACGTC.

The chain links TRBV3-1 (or the pseudogene TRBV3-2) to TRBJ2-3; 7 bases are shared with TRBD2. Unmatched junction bases numbered 0, after V lost 4 bases and J lost 2 bases. Germline-derived CDR1 and CDR2 are LGHDT and YNNKEL (reference sequence). The CDR3 sequence is 13 residues long. In DNA, the CDR3 is TGTGCCAGCAGCCGGGACTACACAGATACGCAGTATTTT. Translated: CASSRDYTDTQYF.

The V call is TRBV27, the J call TRBJ2-3, with 8 nucleotides matching TRBD2. Germline lookup yields CDR1 MNHEY and CDR2 SMNVEV (reference sequence). The CDR3 has 14 amino acids. J lost 6 bases, V lost 9 bases, and 11 bases had no gene match. CDR3 amino acids: CASIGGGKRDTQYF. The CDR3 DNA reads as TGTGCCAGTATCGGGGGGGGAAAGCGGGATACGCAGTATTTT.

This chain links TRBV4-1 with TRBJ1-5, with 12 nucleotides matching TRBD1. V lost 4 bases and J lost 2; bases outside the gene matches: 3. CDR1 MGHRA and CDR2 YSYEKL come from the germline V gene. This CDR3 region has 16 residues. The CDR3 nucleotides are TGCGCCAGCAGCCCGGGACAGGGGGCTGGCAATCAGCCCCAGCATTTT. Translated: CASSPGQGAGNQPQHF.

This chain links TRBV6-5 with TRBJ1-1; a weak D match, TRBD1 (5 bases). CDR1 and CDR2 from the germline V gene are MNHEY and SVGAGI. V was cut by 6 bases and J by 5 bases, with 13 bases left in between. The CDR3 consists of 13 residues. The CDR3, as DNA: TGTGCCAGCAGCCAGGCGGGGGTAACTGAAGCTTTCTTT. Translation: CASSQAGVTEAFF.

There are a few counts of this clone. The chain is built from TRBV19 and TRBJ1-2, with D perhaps TRBD1 (5 bases). The V and J ends lost 5 bases and 9 bases respectively, with 19 bases between them. The CDR3 length is 14 residues. Germline CDR1 is LNHDA and CDR2 is SQIVND (reference sequence). The CDR3 DNA sequence: TGTGCCAGTAGTCCGGGACTAGCCGCTATGCGCTACACCTTC. As protein: CASSPGLAAMRYTF.

The chain combines TRBV6-5 with TRBJ1-5; TRBD1 agrees at 8 bases. CDR1 MNHEY and CDR2 SVGAGI come from the germline V gene. The ends lost 8 bases at V and 4 bases at J; junction bases unmatched: 4. The length of the CDR3 is 13 residues. The CDR3 reads CASQDRVNQPQHF. The CDR3 DNA is TGTGCCAGCCAGGACAGGGTGAATCAGCCCCAGCATTTT.

The V and J genes are TRBV3-1 (or the pseudogene TRBV3-2) and TRBJ2-3; weak D call: TRBD2 (6 bases). The CDR3 is made up of 16 amino acids. Germline values: CDR1 LGHDT, CDR2 YNNKEL (reference sequence). V gave up 0 bases and J gave up 2 bases, with 12 bases separating them. The CDR3 coding sequence is TGTGCCAGCAGCCAAGATCGTGGAGGGTACACAGATACGCAGTATTTT. Its translation is CASSQDRGGYTDTQYF.